A selection of T cell receptor beta chains follows, all from one sample in a study of shared clonotypes between healthy human individuals. Libraries were prepared by immunoSEQ multiplex PCR; TCRdb keeps only in-frame clonotypes and omits some of them. There are roughly 1.5 million clones in the sample; about 98% occur only once, and roughly 0.45% lies in the top ten. Sequencing used naive CD4+ T cells sorted from blood. The receptors shown here come from a man aged 25 to 40 in good health. Each CDR3 is given with its conserved first and last residue. The D gene is left open where the match is weak. A row's size may be missing; if present it is once, few, many or a size class.

.	TRBJ1-4	TRBV5-1	.	TGCGCCAGCTCCCAAGGCCGCCTAACCGAAAAACTGTTTTTT	CASSQGRLTEKLFF
TRBD1	TRBJ2-7	TRBV6-1	.	TGTGCCAGCAGTGCTCAGACAGGGGCGAACGAGCAGTACTTC	CASSAQTGANEQYF
.	TRBJ2-7	TRBV5-4	.	TGTGCCAGCAGCTTTCGACAAGGGGTGAATAGGCCTTACGAGCAGTACTTC	CASSFRQGVNRPYEQYF
TRBD2	TRBJ2-7	TRBV11-2	.	TGTGCCAGCAGCTCGCTGACTAGCGGCGAGCAGTACTTC	CASSSLTSGEQYF
.	TRBJ2-2	TRBV6-1	.	TGTGCCAGCAGTGGTTTCACCTCATATAACACCGGGGAGCTGTTTTTT	CASSGFTSYNTGELFF
.	TRBJ2-1	TRBV9	.	TGTGCCAGCAGCCCGATCGGTAGTTCAGGGGAGCAGTTCTTC	CASSPIGSSGEQFF
.	TRBJ2-7	TRBV28	.	TGTGCCAGCAGTTTTGCCCGGTACGAGCAGTACTTC	CASSFARYEQYF
.	TRBJ2-2	TRBV9	.	TGTGCCAGCAGCGTAGTTTCGGGTAGGAACACCGGGGAGCTGTTTTTT	CASSVVSGRNTGELFF
.	TRBJ2-3	TRBV9	once	TGTGCCAGCAGCGCCGCAGGGACAGATACGCAGTATTTT	CASSAAGTDTQYF
.	TRBJ2-2	TRBV6-6	.	TGTGCCAGCAGTTTCATCACTATGATAGTTCCCGGGGAGCTGTTTTTT	CASSFITMIVPGELFF
.	TRBJ1-4	TRBV6-1	.	TGTGCCAGCAGTGAAACTGGGCCCGGCGGTGAAAAACTGTTTTTT	CASSETGPGGEKLFF
.	TRBJ1-1	TRBV19	.	TGTGCCAGTAGTCCGAGGGGGTGGATGAACACTGAAGCTTTCTTT	CASSPRGWMNTEAFF
TRBD2	TRBJ2-7	TRBV7-2	once	TGTGCCAGCAGCTTATTAGAACTAGCGGGTTTCCCTATAGCCTACGAGCAGTACTTC	CASSLLELAGFPIAYEQYF